This T cell receptor beta chain stems from a study of radiotherapy plus CTLA-4 blockade in lung cancer. Enrolled patients, whose metastatic non-small-cell lung cancer was chemo-refractory, received focal radiation plus CTLA-4 blockade with ipilimumab. Here immunoSEQ multiplex PCR was the method, and the copy in TCRdb shows in-frame clones only, minus some. The top ten clones hold about 22% of a sample with about 38,000 clones, about 86% of them seen once. This CDR3 is 15 amino acids long. V was pared by 4 bases and J by 3 bases, with 8 bases of the junction left unmatched. Germline V CDR1 and CDR2: MDHEN, SYDVKM.

The receptor's source is a human donor with non-small cell lung cancer whose response to radiotherapy plus ipilimumab could not be evaluated. The V gene is TRBV28, the J gene TRBJ1-2; 7 bases map to TRBD1. The sequenced sample was peripheral blood, obtained from a patient treated with radiotherapy plus ipilimumab. CDR3 sequence reads: CASSSPDRAYYGYTF. For the CDR3, the DNA is TGTGCCAGCAGTTCCCCCGACAGGGCCTACTATGGCTACACCTTC.